This TCR beta chain was captured in a study of T cells after yellow fever vaccination. The study's findings and limits: The bulk population could contribute abundant contaminating clonotypes to FACS-sorted repertoires.

Notes on this clonotype: The target antigen is unknown.

In making TCR cDNA, 5'RACE template switching added a universal primer site and UMIs to it. TCRdb re-derived calls from the 5' RACE reads in MiXCR, one entry per CDR3 protein. This sample has around 320,000 distinct CDR3 sequences, with 3.5% to 4.5% found just once. Germline V CDR1 and CDR2: WSHSY, SAAADI. V lost 3 bases to trimming and J lost 0 bases, with 9 bases between them. The CDR3 consists of 16 residues. Here the sequenced sample was PBMCs, taken 15 days after the yellow fever booster vaccination. The origin of this receptor is a man aged 18-30 years who received the YFV17D yellow fever vaccine. The chain carries TRBV10-2 and TRBJ2-6; D uncertain. This CDR3 is CASSEHPGSGANVLTF. CDR3 nucleotides: TGCGCCAGCAGTGAACACCCTGGCTCTGGGGCCAACGTCCTGACTTTC.